The clone carrying this T cell receptor (beta chain) was picked up a small number of times. The antigen remains undetermined. The CDR3 is made up of 16 amino acids. From germline, CDR1 is SEHNR and CDR2 FQNEAQ (reference sequence). Trimming at V came to 4 bases and at J to 4 bases, leaving 8 bases not matched to a gene. 5'RACE with constant-segment primers built TCRalpha and TCRbeta cDNA libraries with UMIs. TCRdb reanalysed the 5' RACE reads using MiXCR and keeps one entry per CDR3 protein. The sample records more than 45,000 distinct CDR3 sequences, 9.3% being singletons. This sample is part of a study of T-cell memory formation after mild COVID-19. Findings and limits, study-wide: Second-wave clones with a day 37 peak had unconfirmed SARS-CoV-2 specificity.

This sequence originates from an adult woman who had mild COVID-19 (a few samples of this study predate the infection). Cell type and time point are not known. J is TRBJ2-3 and V is TRBV7-9, with TRBD2 matching over 10 bases. The sample taken for sequencing was PBMCs or a T cell subset sorted from them (not recorded which). This CDR3 reads CASSSDPGLAPDTQYF. CDR3 coding DNA: TGTGCCAGCAGCTCAGATCCGGGACTAGCGCCAGATACGCAGTATTTT.